Listed here are 29 T cell receptor beta chains from one sample, sequenced in a study of shared clonotypes between healthy human individuals. Measured with immunoSEQ multiplex PCR; TCRdb has only the in-frame clones, and not every one. The table shows 700,000 or so clones, with about two thirds occurring only once. Sequences were obtained from memory CD4+ T cells sorted from blood. This sample's subset: CD45RA-negative fraction. These receptors were obtained from a woman aged 30 to 39 in good health.

The chain has TRBV7-2 and TRBJ2-7; D remains unclear. CDR3 size: 14 residues. Trimming cost V 5 bases and J 0 bases, with 11 bases left between them. Germline V gene data show CDR1 as SGHTA and CDR2 as FQGNSA. The CDR3 protein is CASSTYLSSYEQYF. CDR3 sequence (DNA): TGTGCCAGCAGCACATACTTAAGCTCCTACGAGCAGTACTTC.

This clone appeared once. V is TRBV19 and J is TRBJ2-1; 7 bases fit TRBD2. Germline assignment: CDR1 LNHDA and CDR2 SQIVND (reference sequence). The CDR3 has 17 amino acids. V trimming: 1 base; J trimming: 5 bases; junction bases outside the gene matches: 11. The CDR3 DNA is TGTGCCAGTAGTATAGTGGCTAGCGGACGGACGAACAATGAGCAGTTCTTC. Amino acids: CASSIVASGRTNNEQFF.

As for this clone: The sample carries other DNA sequences with the same CDR3. CDR3 in amino acids: CASSPSYQETQYF. In DNA, the CDR3 is TGTGCCAGCTCACCTTCGTACCAAGAGACCCAGTACTTC. The chain has TRBV18 and TRBJ2-5; D ambiguous. Trimming shortened V by 3 bases and J by 0 bases, and 5 bases separated the two germline ends. CDR1 and CDR2 (germline): KGHSH, LQKENI. The CDR3 runs 13 residues.

This chain uses TRBV27 with TRBJ1-4; TRBD1 is a possible D gene (6 bases). V gave up 6 bases and J gave up 7 bases, with 15 bases separating them. CDR3 size: 14 residues. Germline V gives CDR1 MNHEY, CDR2 SMNVEV (reference sequence). The CDR3 reads CASRGAGVREKLFF. The DNA of the CDR3 is TGTGCCAGCAGGGGGGCAGGGGTGCGTGAAAAACTGTTTTTT. The full variable domain, its missing parts supplied by reference TRBV27 and TRBJ1-4, is EAQVTQNPRYLITVTGKKLTVTCSQNMNHEYMSWYRQDPGLGLRQIYYSMNVEVTDKGDVPEGYKVSRKEKRNFPLILESPSPNQTSLYFCASRGAGVREKLFFGSGTQLSVL.

This clone was recorded a few times. The rearrangement joins TRBV7-8 to TRBJ2-2, with D unresolved. This CDR3 spans 15 amino acids. With 2 bases removed from V and 5 bases from J, the gap between germline ends came to 12 bases. Germline V gives CDR1 SGHVS, CDR2 FQNEAQ. In DNA, the CDR3 is TGTGCCAGCAGCTTATCCGGCAGGTGGACCGGGGAGCTGTTTTTT. As protein: CASSLSGRWTGELFF.

Comments on this clone: This may be a read error, as it is one base from a much larger clone. The chain joins TRBV11-3 to TRBJ2-3; no clear D. CDR3 length equals 12 residues. CDR1 and CDR2 (germline): SGHNT, YENEEA. V lost 1 base and J 4 bases, leaving 3 bases between the germline ends. This chain's CDR3 is CASSLGADTQYF. DNA of the CDR3: TGTGCCAGCAGCTTAGGGGCAGATACGCAGTATTTT. Using reference TRBV11-3 and TRBJ2-3 for the parts outside the CDR3, the full variable domain is EAGVVQSPRYKIIEKKQPVAFWCNPISGHNTLYWYLQNLGQGPELLIRYENEEAVDDSQLPKDRFSAERLKGVDSTLKIQPAELGDSAVYLCASSLGADTQYFGPGTRLTVL.

The chain is built from TRBV27 and TRBJ2-7; 8 bases fit TRBD2. V trimming: 4 bases; J trimming: 4 bases; junction bases outside the gene matches: 9. Germline values: CDR1 MNHEY, CDR2 SMNVEV (reference sequence). This CDR3 contains 15 residues. CDR3 sequence reads: CASSSALAVRYEQYF. The CDR3, as DNA: TGTGCCAGCAGTTCGGCACTAGCGGTTAGGTACGAGCAGTACTTC.

This clone was found a few times. This chain uses TRBV19 with TRBJ1-4, with TRBD1 matching 7 bases. CDR1 and CDR2 (germline): LNHDA, SQIVND (reference sequence). J gave up 7 bases and V 6 bases, and 8 bases lay outside the gene matches. The CDR3 is 14 residues long. This CDR3 is CASRSGTDGEKLFF. CDR3 DNA: TGTGCCAGTAGATCCGGGACAGATGGTGAAAAACTGTTTTTT.

V and J are TRBV7-8 and TRBJ2-3, with D perhaps TRBD2 (5 bases). Germline V gene sequence: CDR1 SGHVS, CDR2 FQNEAQ. V dropped 5 bases and J dropped 7 bases, with 19 bases sitting between them. The CDR3 sequence is 15 residues long. The CDR3 loop reads CASSLGGGKAHTQYF. The CDR3 region has the DNA TGTGCCAGCAGCCTAGGAGGTGGGAAGGCTCATACGCAGTATTTT.

This clone appeared once. The V and J genes are TRBV27 and TRBJ2-7, with 12 bases fitting TRBD2. Germline trimming cut 5 bases from V and 7 bases from J; bases unmatched to any gene: 12. CDR3 length: 16 amino acids. Germline CDR1 MNHEY, CDR2 SMNVEV (reference sequence). The CDR3 DNA is TGTGCCAGCAGTCCCTCGACTAGCGGGAGTTGGAGTGAGCAGTACTTC. Its translation is CASSPSTSGSWSEQYF.

The chain recombines TRBV27 with TRBJ2-7; TRBD2 is a possible D gene (5 bases). V lost 5 bases, J lost 2 bases, and 16 bases lay in between. CDR1 MNHEY and CDR2 SMNVEV come from the germline V gene (reference sequence). This CDR3 is built from 15 residues. CDR3 DNA sequence: TGTGCCAGCAGTCAGCACCGGGGATTCACCTACGAGCAGTACTTC. Amino acids: CASSQHRGFTYEQYF.

The chain carries TRBV5-6 and TRBJ1-2; 9 bases fit TRBD1. Germline assignment: CDR1 SGHDT and CDR2 YYEEEE. The CDR3 totals 13 residues. Trimming removed 5 bases from V and 8 bases from J; junction bases left unmatched: 7. The CDR3 loop reads CASSHRGREGYTF. CDR3 coding DNA: TGTGCCAGCAGTCACAGGGGGCGCGAAGGCTACACCTTC. The full variable domain, rest sourced from reference TRBV5-6 and TRBJ1-2, is DAGVTQSPTHLIKTRGQQVTLRCSPKSGHDTVSWYQQALGQGPQFIFQYYEEEERQRGNFPDRFSGHQFPNYSSELNVNALLLGDSALYLCASSHRGREGYTFGSGTRLTVV.

Of note for this clone: A much larger clone differs by one base, so this may be a read error. At the DNA level, this CDR3 is encoded by other sequences in the same sample as well. The chain is built from TRBV6-6 and TRBJ1-3; D call uncertain. CDR1 is MNHNY, CDR2 SVGAGI, per germline (reference sequence). V gave up 0 bases and J gave up 3 bases, with 0 bases separating them. This CDR3 is 12 amino acids long. CDR3 nucleotides: TGTGCCAGCAGTTACTCTGGAAACACCATATATTTT. This codes for CASSYSGNTIYF.

The chain has TRBV29-1 and TRBJ1-1, with D possibly being TRBD1 (5 bases). Germline lookup yields CDR1 SQVTM and CDR2 ANQGSEA. The V end was cut by 2 bases, the J end by 3 bases, with 7 bases between. The CDR3 has 12 residues. CDR3 region: CSVERGDTEAFF. The CDR3 nucleotides read TGCAGCGTTGAAAGAGGGGACACTGAAGCTTTCTTT.

CDR3 nucleotide sequence: TGTGCCAGCTCACCACCAGCAGGGGTGAAAGATACGCAGTATTTT. Translating gives CASSPPAGVKDTQYF. The gene calls are TRBV18 and TRBJ2-3; possible D gene TRBD1, 6 bases. The CDR3 sequence is 15 residues long. The V gene's germline CDR1 is KGHSH and CDR2 LQKENI. Trimming removed 0 bases from V and 5 bases from J, with 12 bases in between.

The chain couples TRBV19 to TRBJ2-7, with D perhaps TRBD1 (5 bases). Germline V CDR1 and CDR2: LNHDA, SQIVND (reference sequence). V shed 4 bases and J shed 1 base, with 14 bases lying between them. The CDR3 is made up of 15 amino acids. As DNA, the CDR3 is TGTGCCAGTAGTAACCAGGGTATCGGATCCTACGAGCAGTACTTC. Protein: CASSNQGIGSYEQYF. The full variable domain, completed using reference TRBV19 and TRBJ2-7, is DGGITQSPKYLFRKEGQNVTLSCEQNLNHDAMYWYRQDPGQGLRLIYYSQIVNDFQKGDIAEGYSVSREKKESFPLTVTSAQKNPTAFYLCASSNQGIGSYEQYFGPGTRLTVT.

This CDR3 reads CASSGNINQPQHF. The CDR3 DNA sequence: TGTGCCAGCAGTGGGAATATCAATCAGCCCCAGCATTTT. The chain joins TRBV2 to TRBJ1-5; D gene ambiguous. V was pared by 4 bases and J by 3 bases, with 7 bases between. Germline V gene lookup returns CDR1 SNHLY and CDR2 FYNNEI. CDR3 length: 13 amino acids. Full variable domain (remainder filled in from reference TRBV2 and TRBJ1-5): EPEVTQTPSHQVTQMGQEVILRCVPISNHLYFYWYRQILGQKVEFLVSFYNNEISEKSEIFDDQFSVERPDGSNFTLKIRSTKLEDSAMYFCASSGNINQPQHFGDGTRLSIL.

The V call is TRBV2, the J call TRBJ2-2; D unresolved. The CDR3 covers 15 residues. Trimming removed 9 bases from V and 6 bases from J, with 20 bases in between. Germline loops: CDR1 SNHLY, CDR2 FYNNEI. CDR3 loop: CASRPRGIESGELFF. The CDR3 DNA follows: TGTGCCAGTAGACCTCGCGGAATAGAGTCCGGGGAGCTGTTTTTT.

In this sample, this clone turned up a few times. This chain uses TRBV6-1 with TRBJ1-4; tentative D call: TRBD1 (6 bases). This CDR3 is built from 13 residues. The V end was cut by 7 bases, the J end by 6 bases, with 12 bases between. Looked up from germline, CDR1 is MNHNS and CDR2 is SASEGT. This CDR3 is CASIMNRDEKLFF. In DNA, the CDR3 is TGTGCCAGCATAATGAACAGGGATGAAAAACTGTTTTTT.

The V gene is TRBV28, the J gene TRBJ1-2; no clear D gene. This CDR3 comprises 11 residues. Germline assignment: CDR1 MDHEN and CDR2 SYDVKM. V was pared by 6 bases and J by 9 bases, with 11 bases between. The CDR3 bases are TGTGCCAGCAGGTCGAGGAGCAGCTACACCTTC. Protein sequence: CASRSRSSYTF.

V usage is TRBV27 and J usage is TRBJ2-3, with a tentative D call TRBD2 (6 bases). The CDR3 extends over 14 amino acids. The ends were cut back, 3 bases at V and 5 bases at J, with 12 bases in the middle. Germline V gene lookup returns CDR1 MNHEY and CDR2 SMNVEV (reference sequence). The CDR3 reads CASSLEGKGDTQYF. Written as DNA, the CDR3 is TGTGCCAGCAGTTTGGAGGGAAAAGGAGATACGCAGTATTTT.

The chain joins TRBV7-2 to TRBJ2-2; TRBD2 matches 13 bases. This CDR3 has 15 residues. V was clipped by 4 bases and J by 8 bases; unmatched bases: 4. Germline values: CDR1 SGHTA, CDR2 FQGNSA. CDR3 amino acids: CASSSRTSGSGELFF. In DNA form, the CDR3 reads TGTGCCAGCAGCTCCCGGACTAGCGGGAGTGGGGAGCTGTTTTTT. Variable domain in full (rest from reference TRBV7-2 and TRBJ2-2): GAGVSQSPSNKVTEKGKDVELRCDPISGHTALYWYRQSLGQGLEFLIYFQGNSAPDKSGLPSDRFSAERTGGSVSTLTIQRTQQEDSAVYLCASSSRTSGSGELFFGEGSRLTVL.

This clone was picked up one time. This sequence joins TRBV6-6 and TRBJ1-5; 7 bases fit TRBD1. The CDR3 has 15 amino acids. Trimming took 6 bases from V and 7 from J; bases not matched to a gene: 12. Germline V gene sequence: CDR1 MNHNY, CDR2 SVGAGI (reference sequence). CDR3 bases: TGTGCCAGCAGACTCGATGGGACAGACGGCCAGCCCCAGCATTTT. Translation: CASRLDGTDGQPQHF.

A word on this clone: A much bigger clone sits one base away, suggesting this may be a read error. The CDR3 sequence: CASSLQGDGYTF. The CDR3 nucleotides are TGTGCCAGCAGTTTACAGGGTGATGGCTACACCTTC. The rearrangement joins TRBV6-6 to TRBJ1-2, with D possibly matching TRBD1 (6 bases). Trimming removed 4 bases at V and 6 bases at J, with 9 bases between. The CDR3 is made up of 12 amino acids. Germline V CDR1 and CDR2: MNHNY, SVGAGI (reference sequence).

This chain joins TRBV7-2 and TRBJ1-3; 8 bases align to TRBD1. Germline loops: CDR1 SGHTA, CDR2 FQGNSA. The length of the CDR3 is 15 residues. The junction had 6 bases not matched to a gene; V was cut back by 6 bases and J by 2 bases. CDR3 protein: CASSFSGGPGNTIYF. The CDR3 coding sequence is TGTGCCAGCAGTTTTTCAGGGGGCCCTGGAAACACCATATATTTT.

J is TRBJ2-1 and V is TRBV7-2; perhaps TRBD1 as D (7 bases). The CDR3 extends over 15 amino acids. The V and J ends lost 2 bases and 10 bases respectively, with 18 bases between them. Looked up from germline, CDR1 is SGHTA and CDR2 is FQGNSA. In nucleotides, the CDR3 is TGTGCCAGCAGCTTATTAGGGGGCGGAGGGCAGGAGCAGTTCTTC. This sequence encodes CASSLLGGGGQEQFF.

This clone turned up a few times. This chain connects TRBV19 to TRBJ1-5, with a possible D match to TRBD1 (6 bases). The germline V and J ends were trimmed by 4 bases and 2 bases, with 12 bases remaining between them. The CDR3 length is 15 residues. Germline V gives CDR1 LNHDA, CDR2 SQIVND (reference sequence). CDR3 nucleotide sequence: TGTGCCAGTAGTAAACTAGGACAGCGCAATCAGCCCCAGCATTTT. Translation gives CASSKLGQRNQPQHF.

The chain links TRBV2 to TRBJ1-1; D is perhaps TRBD1 (6 bases). This CDR3 is 14 amino acids long. Germline assignment: CDR1 SNHLY and CDR2 FYNNEI. Trimming left V 4 bases short and J 0 bases short, with 9 bases between. CDR3 bases: TGTGCCAGCAGTGTTCAGGGGCTGAACACTGAAGCTTTCTTT. This codes for CASSVQGLNTEAFF.

CDR3 bases: TGTGCTAGTGGGGACAGGGGAGGACATGAGCAGTTCTTC. Amino acids: CASGDRGGHEQFF. The chain couples TRBV12-5 to TRBJ2-1; 9 nucleotides align to TRBD1. The CDR3 loop spans 13 amino acids. Losses at the gene ends were 6 bases for V and 8 bases for J; bases not matched to a gene: 5. The germline gives CDR1 LGHNT, CDR2 FRNRAP.